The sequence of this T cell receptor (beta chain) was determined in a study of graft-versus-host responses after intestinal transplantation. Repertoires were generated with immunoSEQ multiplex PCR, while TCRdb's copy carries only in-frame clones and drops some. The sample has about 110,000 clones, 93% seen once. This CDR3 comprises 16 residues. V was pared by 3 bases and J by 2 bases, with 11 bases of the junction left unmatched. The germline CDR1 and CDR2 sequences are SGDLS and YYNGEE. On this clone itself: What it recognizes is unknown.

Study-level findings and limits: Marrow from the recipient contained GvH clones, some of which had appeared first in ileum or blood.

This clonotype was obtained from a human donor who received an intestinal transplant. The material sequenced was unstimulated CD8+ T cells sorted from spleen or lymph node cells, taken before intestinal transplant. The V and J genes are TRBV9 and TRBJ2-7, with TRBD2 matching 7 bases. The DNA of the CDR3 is TGTGCCAGCAGCGAGGGAGGCGGGAGAACCCCCTACGAGCAGTACTTC. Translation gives CASSEGGGRTPYEQYF.